The 25 T cell receptor beta chains presented below share a single source sample, sequenced in a study of shared clonotypes between healthy human individuals. The data were produced by immunoSEQ multiplex PCR, yet TCRdb's version contains in-frame clones alone and is incomplete. Of nearly 500,000 clones detected, less than 80% appear once; the ten largest clones hold 10% to 15%. Material for sequencing was PBMCs. The receptor source for this set is a woman between 40 and 50 years old in good health. Some clones in this sample may be carry-over from other donors' samples.

This clone was recorded only once. Its ends do not fully match the called genes, so a read error is possible. DNA for the CDR3: TGTGCCAGCGGCTTGCTTCCCCCAAACACTGAAGCTTTCTTT. Amino acid sequence: CASGLLPPNTEAFF. This chain uses TRBV5-6 with TRBJ1-1; D remains unclear. This CDR3 is built from 14 residues. Germline V CDR1 and CDR2: SGHDT, YYEEEE.

Turning to this clone: Possible read error: a much larger clone is one base away. This sequence joins TRBV2 and TRBJ2-5; D gene ambiguous. CDR1 is SNHLY and CDR2 is FYNNEI in the germline V gene. This CDR3 contains 13 residues. Trimming removed 3 bases from V and 1 base from J, with 6 bases in between. The CDR3 protein is CASSDNSQETQYF. CDR3 sequence (DNA): TGTGCCAGCAGTGATAACAGCCAAGAGACCCAGTACTTC. Full variable domain (outside the CDR3, taken from reference TRBV2 and TRBJ2-5): EPEVTQTPSHQVTQMGQEVILRCVPISNHLYFYWYRQILGQKVEFLVSFYNNEISEKSEIFDDQFSVERPDGSNFTLKIRSTKLEDSAMYFCASSDNSQETQYFGPGTRLLVL.

The V gene is TRBV4-1, the J gene TRBJ1-3, with a tentative D call TRBD1 (6 bases). The CDR3 totals 16 residues. Trimming pared 1 base from V and 4 bases from J, leaving 14 bases between. CDR1 MGHRA and CDR2 YSYEKL come from the germline V gene. CDR3 nucleotide sequence: TGCGCCAGCAGCCAAGTATGGGGGCAGGTCGGAAACACCATATATTTT. This encodes CASSQVWGQVGNTIYF.

The genes are TRBV4-1 and TRBJ2-7; 10 nucleotides match TRBD1. This CDR3 is built from 15 residues. Germline V gene sequence: CDR1 MGHRA, CDR2 YSYEKL. V lost 4 bases to trimming and J lost 3 bases; unmatched junction nucleotides: 6. CDR3 sequence: CASSRRQGAFYEQYF. CDR3 nucleotides: TGCGCCAGCAGCCGCAGACAGGGGGCTTTCTACGAGCAGTACTTC.

This chain joins TRBV4-3 and TRBJ1-1, with D tentatively TRBD1 (5 bases). The germline V and J ends were trimmed by 2 bases and 1 base, with 11 bases remaining between them. CDR3 length equals 15 residues. Germline V CDR1 and CDR2: LGHNA, YSLEER. The CDR3 region is CASSQLVGGNTEAFF. The CDR3 nucleotides read TGCGCCAGCAGCCAACTTGTGGGGGGGAACACTGAAGCTTTCTTT.

This rearrangement joins TRBV29-1 to TRBJ1-1, with D perhaps matching TRBD1 (5 bases). Deletions cut 0 bases from V and 8 bases from J, with 13 bases between. This CDR3 has 13 residues. The germline gives CDR1 SQVTM, CDR2 ANQGSEA. CDR3 sequence: CSVEDQGLGEAFF. CDR3 coding DNA: TGCAGCGTTGAAGATCAGGGCCTCGGGGAAGCTTTCTTT.

The chain recombines TRBV27 with TRBJ2-1; TRBD2 agrees at 10 bases. Germline V CDR1 and CDR2: MNHEY, SMNVEV (reference sequence). Unmatched junction bases numbered 6, after V lost 5 bases and J lost 5 bases. The CDR3 has 15 residues. Here the CDR3 DNA reads TGTGCCAGCAGTCCTAGCGGGGGAAGGGACAATGAGCAGTTCTTC. It translates to CASSPSGGRDNEQFF.

The gene calls are TRBV6-1 and TRBJ1-1; 7 bases are shared with TRBD1. V shed 0 bases and J 1 base; nucleotides not matched to a gene: 5. CDR3 length: 16 residues. The germline CDR1 and CDR2 sequences are MNHNS and SASEGT. The CDR3 spells CASSEAPGQRNTEAFF. Here the CDR3 DNA reads TGTGCCAGCAGTGAAGCCCCGGGACAGAGGAACACTGAAGCTTTCTTT.

This rearrangement joins TRBV2 to TRBJ1-1, with a weak D call TRBD1 (5 bases). The CDR3 runs to 12 residues. The V end was cut by 5 bases, the J end by 5 bases, with 9 bases between. The V gene's germline CDR1 is SNHLY and CDR2 FYNNEI. The CDR3 spells CASSPRVTEAFF. The CDR3 DNA follows: TGTGCCAGCAGTCCCAGGGTTACTGAAGCTTTCTTT.

The chain combines TRBV18 with TRBJ2-5, with 13 bases identical to TRBD2. CDR3 length: 14 residues. Per the germline V gene, CDR1 is KGHSH and CDR2 is LQKENI. Trimming took 5 bases from V and 5 from J; bases not matched to a gene: 2. Here the CDR3 reads CASSETSGRETQYF. CDR3 coding DNA: TGTGCCAGCTCAGAGACTAGCGGGAGGGAGACCCAGTACTTC.

The CDR3 DNA sequence: TGTGCCAGCAGCACGCTTGTAGGGTCGGGCAATCAGCCCCAGCATTTT. Protein sequence: CASSTLVGSGNQPQHF. The rearrangement links TRBV5-6 to TRBJ1-5, with D unclear. The germline CDR1 and CDR2 sequences are SGHDT and YYEEEE. Trimming removed 4 bases from V and 2 bases from J, with 16 bases in between. The CDR3 is made up of 16 amino acids.

A note on this clone: One base away lies a much larger clone, so this may be a sequencing read error. Other DNA sequences within the sample encode an identical CDR3. The V call is TRBV30, the J call TRBJ2-1; 9 bases map to TRBD2. Per the germline V gene, CDR1 is GTSNPN and CDR2 is SVGIG (reference sequence). The CDR3 is made up of 18 amino acids. CDR3 amino acids: CAWSGTSEREAPYNEQFF. CDR3 nucleotides: TGTGCCTGGAGTGGGACCAGTGAGCGGGAGGCCCCCTACAACGAGCAGTTCTTC.

The chain employs TRBV25-1 and TRBJ2-7, with 7 bases aligning to TRBD2. V lost 3 bases, J lost 5 bases, and 13 bases stayed unmatched. The CDR3 runs 16 residues. Germline V gene sequence: CDR1 MGHDK, CDR2 SYGVNS. The CDR3 region has the DNA TGTGCCAGCAGTGATGGGGGACTAACGGGAGTTCACGAGCAGTACTTC. Translating it yields CASSDGGLTGVHEQYF.

This clone is a singleton in its sample. The chain carries TRBV28 and TRBJ1-3; D is uncertain. Per germline, CDR1 MDHEN and CDR2 SYDVKM. V was shortened by 2 bases and J by 0 bases, with 14 bases between the two germline ends. This CDR3 region has 17 residues. The CDR3 reads CASSLGPSAGSGNTIYF. CDR3 bases: TGTGCCAGCAGTTTAGGTCCGTCGGCAGGCTCTGGAAACACCATATATTTT.

The genes are TRBV27 and TRBJ2-7, with D perhaps given as TRBD1 or TRBD2 (6 bases each). Germline lookup yields CDR1 MNHEY and CDR2 SMNVEV (reference sequence). The CDR3 loop spans 16 amino acids. The V gene lost 3 bases and the J gene lost 4 bases, with 19 bases spanning the gap. CDR3 residues: CASSFSGGRLRYEQYF. For the CDR3, the DNA is TGTGCCAGCAGTTTTTCCGGGGGCCGGTTAAGGTACGAGCAGTACTTC.

V and J are TRBV5-1 and TRBJ2-3; D ambiguous. The CDR3 is made up of 15 amino acids. The germline CDR1 and CDR2 sequences are SGHRS and YFSETQ. The V gene lost 3 bases and the J gene lost 1 base, with 12 bases spanning the gap. The CDR3 reads CASSSAGPRTDTQYF. The CDR3, as DNA: TGCGCCAGCAGCTCGGCCGGACCTCGCACAGATACGCAGTATTTT.

The rearrangement uses TRBV29-1 and TRBJ2-2; D is ambiguous. CDR1 is SQVTM and CDR2 is ANQGSEA in the germline V gene. The CDR3 totals 14 residues. The V gene lost 4 bases and the J gene lost 1 base, with 10 bases spanning the gap. CDR3 loop: CSVVAQRNTGELFF. CDR3 nucleotides: TGCAGCGTTGTTGCCCAGAGGAACACCGGGGAGCTGTTTTTT.

Concerning this clone: Other DNA sequences in the sample encode the same CDR3. CDR3: CASSGNYRGEAFF. Here the CDR3 DNA reads TGTGCCAGCAGCGGTAATTACAGGGGCGAGGCTTTCTTT. This chain uses TRBV9 with TRBJ1-1; 7 positions agree with TRBD1. Germline V CDR1 and CDR2: SGDLS, YYNGEE. The CDR3 spans 13 residues. The trim removed 3 bases at V and 11 bases at J, leaving 10 bases unmatched.

This clone was detected ten times or more. The rearrangement links TRBV20-1 to TRBJ2-7; 10 bases are shared with TRBD2. This CDR3 contains 11 residues. Germline V CDR1 and CDR2: DFQATT, SNEGSKA (reference sequence). The V gene end was trimmed by 6 bases and the J gene end by 5 bases; junction bases not matched to a gene: 1. This CDR3 is CSATSGNEQYF. Here the CDR3 DNA reads TGCAGTGCAACTAGCGGGAACGAGCAGTACTTC.

The chain couples TRBV11-2 to TRBJ2-7, with D unclear. The CDR3 is 11 amino acids. V was pared by 5 bases and J by 3 bases, with 5 bases between. The V gene's germline CDR1 is SGHAT and CDR2 FQNNGV. The CDR3 region has the DNA TGTGCCAGCAGCGCTATCTACGAGCAGTACTTC. Protein: CASSAIYEQYF.

The chain recombines TRBV27 with TRBJ1-4; no clear D. V gave up 2 bases and J gave up 4 bases, with 14 bases separating them. The CDR3 loop spans 16 amino acids. The germline gives CDR1 MNHEY, CDR2 SMNVEV (reference sequence). CDR3 protein: CASSLGGLMGNEKLFF. The CDR3 bases are TGTGCCAGCAGTTTAGGTGGACTGATGGGTAATGAAAAACTGTTTTTT. Combining the CDR3 with reference TRBV27 and TRBJ1-4 gives the whole variable domain EAQVTQNPRYLITVTGKKLTVTCSQNMNHEYMSWYRQDPGLGLRQIYYSMNVEVTDKGDVPEGYKVSRKEKRNFPLILESPSPNQTSLYFCASSLGGLMGNEKLFFGSGTQLSVL.

This clone was counted a few times. This chain links TRBV11-2 with TRBJ1-2; 8 bases fit TRBD1. Looked up from germline, CDR1 is SGHAT and CDR2 is FQNNGV. The CDR3 contains 16 residues. With 5 bases clipped from V and 5 bases from J, the junction kept 13 bases outside the gene matches. CDR3 in amino acids: CASSDRRTGRVYGYTF. The CDR3 DNA is TGTGCCAGCAGCGACCGCCGGACAGGGCGGGTGTATGGCTACACCTTC. Complete variable domain (other parts from reference TRBV11-2 and TRBJ1-2): EAGVAQSPRYKIIEKRQSVAFWCNPISGHATLYWYQQILGQGPKLLIQFQNNGVVDDSQLPKDRFSAERLKGVDSTLKIQPAKLEDSAVYLCASSDRRTGRVYGYTFGSGTRLTVV.

This clone came up once. The sample carries other DNA sequences with the same CDR3. The chain links TRBV7-9 to TRBJ1-1; D unclear. This CDR3 is built from 13 residues. V lost 1 base to trimming and J lost 1 base, with 4 bases between them. CDR1 is SEHNR and CDR2 is FQNEAQ in the germline V gene (reference sequence). As DNA, the CDR3 is TGTGCCAGCAGCTTAGGGCAGAACACTGAAGCTTTCTTT. It translates to CASSLGQNTEAFF.

The chain carries TRBV7-8 and TRBJ2-7, with TRBD2 identical over 10 bases. Germline trimming cut 4 bases from V and 3 bases from J; bases unmatched to any gene: 6. CDR1 and CDR2 from the germline V gene are SGHVS and FQNEAQ. This CDR3 is built from 15 residues. CDR3 residues: CASSSLASGSYEQYF. The CDR3 bases are TGTGCCAGCAGCTCCCTCGCTAGCGGGAGCTACGAGCAGTACTTC.

The V and J genes are TRBV27 and TRBJ1-1; D unresolved. The CDR3 sequence is 14 residues long. The ends were cut back, 8 bases at V and 3 bases at J, with 16 bases in the middle. Germline V gene sequence: CDR1 MNHEY, CDR2 SMNVEV (reference sequence). As DNA, the CDR3 is TGTGCCAGCGAAGACGCCATGCGACACACTGAAGCTTTCTTT. This encodes CASEDAMRHTEAFF.